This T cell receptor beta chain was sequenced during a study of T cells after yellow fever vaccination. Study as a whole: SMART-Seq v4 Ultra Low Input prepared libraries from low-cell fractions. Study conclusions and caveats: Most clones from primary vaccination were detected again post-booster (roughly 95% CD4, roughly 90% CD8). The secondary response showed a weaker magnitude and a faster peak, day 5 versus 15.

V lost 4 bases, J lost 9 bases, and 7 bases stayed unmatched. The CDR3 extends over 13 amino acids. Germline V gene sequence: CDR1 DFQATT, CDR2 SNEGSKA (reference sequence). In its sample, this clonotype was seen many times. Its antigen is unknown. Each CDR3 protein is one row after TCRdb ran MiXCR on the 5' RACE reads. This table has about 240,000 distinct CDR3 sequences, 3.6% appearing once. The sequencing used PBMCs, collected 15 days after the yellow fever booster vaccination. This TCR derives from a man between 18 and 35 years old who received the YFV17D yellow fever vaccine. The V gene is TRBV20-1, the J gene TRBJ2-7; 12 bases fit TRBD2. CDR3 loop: CSATPSGGAGQYF. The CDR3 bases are TGCAGTGCTACCCCTAGCGGGGGGGCGGGGCAGTACTTC.